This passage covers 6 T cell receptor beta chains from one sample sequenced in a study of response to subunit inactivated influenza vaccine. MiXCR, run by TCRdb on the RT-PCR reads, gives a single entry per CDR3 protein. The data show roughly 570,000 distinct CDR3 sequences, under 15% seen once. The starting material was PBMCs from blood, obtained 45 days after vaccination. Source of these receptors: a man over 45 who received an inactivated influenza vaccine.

CDR3 loop: CASRKTGFAGELFF. The CDR3 DNA reads TGTGCCAGCAGAAAGACAGGGTTCGCCGGGGAGCTGTTTTTT. This chain connects TRBV3-1 to TRBJ2-2; 7 bases align to TRBD1. J was trimmed by 6 bases and V by 6 bases; bases with no gene match: 7. Germline CDR1 reads LGHDT; CDR2 reads YNNKEL (reference sequence). The CDR3 has 14 residues.

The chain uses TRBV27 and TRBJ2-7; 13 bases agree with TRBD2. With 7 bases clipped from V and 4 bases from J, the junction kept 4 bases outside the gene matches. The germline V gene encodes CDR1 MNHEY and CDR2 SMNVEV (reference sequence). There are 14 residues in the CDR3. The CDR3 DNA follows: TGTGCCAGCACCTCACTAGCGGGAGGGTACGAGCAGTACTTC. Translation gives CASTSLAGGYEQYF.

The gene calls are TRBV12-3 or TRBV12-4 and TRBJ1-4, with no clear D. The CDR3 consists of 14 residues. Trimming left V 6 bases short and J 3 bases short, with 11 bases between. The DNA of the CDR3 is TGTGCCAGCAGGAAGGAAGGTCCTAATGAAAAACTGTTTTTT. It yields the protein CASRKEGPNEKLFF.

CDR3 sequence reads: CASSYWGSGRGETQYF. CDR3 bases: TGTGCCAGCAGTTACTGGGGCAGTGGCAGGGGGGAGACCCAGTACTTC. The rearrangement joins TRBV6-5 to TRBJ2-5; the match to TRBD1 covers 7 bases. CDR1 is MNHEY, CDR2 SVGAGI, per germline. V was clipped by 1 base and J by 5 bases; unmatched bases: 10. The CDR3 contains 16 residues.

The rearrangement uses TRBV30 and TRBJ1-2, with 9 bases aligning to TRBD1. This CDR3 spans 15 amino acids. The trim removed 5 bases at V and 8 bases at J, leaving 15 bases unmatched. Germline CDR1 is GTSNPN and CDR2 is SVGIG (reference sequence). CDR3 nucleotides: TGTGCCTGGCACCGGGACAGGGTGTTGTCGGGGGGCTACACCTTC. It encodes CAWHRDRVLSGGYTF.

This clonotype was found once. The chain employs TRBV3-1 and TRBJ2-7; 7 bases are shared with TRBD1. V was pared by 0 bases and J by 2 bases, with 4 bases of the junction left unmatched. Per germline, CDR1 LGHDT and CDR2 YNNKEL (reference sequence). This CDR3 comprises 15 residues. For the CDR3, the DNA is TGTGCCAGCAGCCAAGATCAGGGACAGACCTACGAGCAGTACTTC. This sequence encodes CASSQDQGQTYEQYF.